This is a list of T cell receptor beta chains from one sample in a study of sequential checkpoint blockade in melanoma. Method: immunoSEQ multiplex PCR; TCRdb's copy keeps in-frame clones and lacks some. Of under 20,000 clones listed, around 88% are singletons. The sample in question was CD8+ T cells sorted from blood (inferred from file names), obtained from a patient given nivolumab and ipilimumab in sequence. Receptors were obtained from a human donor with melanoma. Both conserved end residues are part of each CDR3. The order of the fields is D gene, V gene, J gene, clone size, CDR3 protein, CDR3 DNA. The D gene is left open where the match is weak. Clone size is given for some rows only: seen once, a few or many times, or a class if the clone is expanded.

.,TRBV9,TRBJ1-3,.,CASSVGSGSGNTIYF,TGTGCCAGCAGCGTAGGGTCGGGGAGTGGAAACACCATATATTTT
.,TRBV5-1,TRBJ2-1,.,CASSFTGSRNEQFF,TGCGCCAGCAGCTTTACAGGGTCACGAAATGAGCAGTTCTTC
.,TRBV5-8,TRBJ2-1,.,CASSATWQGPSEQFF,TGTGCCAGCAGCGCCACGTGGCAGGGGCCTAGTGAGCAGTTCTTC
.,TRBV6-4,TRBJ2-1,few,CASSAPYNEQFF,TGTGCCAGCAGTGCCCCATACAATGAGCAGTTCTTC
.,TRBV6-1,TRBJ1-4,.,CASSEDKLTNEKLFF,TGTGCCAGCAGTGAAGATAAGCTGACTAATGAAAAACTGTTTTTT
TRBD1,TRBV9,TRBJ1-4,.,CASTSGTGREKLFF,TGTGCCAGCACCTCCGGGACAGGGCGTGAAAAACTGTTTTTT
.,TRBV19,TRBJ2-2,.,CASSIAGVTGELFF,TGTGCCAGTAGTATAGCAGGGGTCACCGGGGAGCTGTTTTTT
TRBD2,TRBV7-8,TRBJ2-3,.,CASSASGGASDTQYF,TGTGCCAGCAGCGCTAGCGGGGGGGCTTCGGATACGCAGTATTTT
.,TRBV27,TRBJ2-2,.,CASSQSTGLYTGELFF,TGTGCCAGCAGTCAATCAACAGGGTTGTACACCGGGGAGCTGTTTTTT
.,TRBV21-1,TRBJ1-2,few,CASSNDGNYGYTF,TGTGCCAGCAGCAATGACGGGAACTATGGCTACACCTTC
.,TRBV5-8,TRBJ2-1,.,CASSVSLFSYNEQFF,TGTGCCAGCAGCGTGAGTTTGTTCTCCTACAATGAGCAGTTCTTC
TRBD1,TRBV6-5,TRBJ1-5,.,CASSLGGTGNQPQHF,TGTGCCAGCAGCTTGGGCGGGACAGGTAATCAGCCCCAGCATTTT
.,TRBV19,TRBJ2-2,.,CASTNTGELFF,TGTGCCAGTACTAACACCGGGGAGCTGTTTTTT
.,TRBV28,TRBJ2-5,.,CASSGGSRTQYF,TGTGCCAGCAGTGGGGGGTCTAGGACCCAGTACTTC
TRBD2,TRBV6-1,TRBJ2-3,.,CASSELAGGPDTQYF,TGTGCCAGCAGTGAACTAGCGGGAGGGCCAGATACGCAGTATTTT
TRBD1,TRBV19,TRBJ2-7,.,CASSNSRTGYSYEQYF,TGTGCCAGTAGTAACTCCCGGACAGGGTACTCCTACGAGCAGTACTTC
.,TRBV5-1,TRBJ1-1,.,CASSQSGVTEAFF,TGCGCCAGCAGCCAGTCAGGGGTCACTGAAGCTTTCTTT
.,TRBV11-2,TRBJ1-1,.,CASSLTPEAFF,TGTGCCAGCAGCTTGACTCCTGAAGCTTTCTTT
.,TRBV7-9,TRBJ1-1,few,CASGAGTTEAFF,TGTGCCAGCGGAGCAGGGACAACTGAAGCTTTCTTT
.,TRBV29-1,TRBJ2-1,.,CSVGGGSYNEQFF,TGCAGCGTTGGAGGGGGCTCCTACAATGAGCAGTTCTTC
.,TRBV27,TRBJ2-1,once,CASSFEPGEQFF,TGTGCCAGCAGTTTTGAACCGGGTGAGCAGTTCTTC
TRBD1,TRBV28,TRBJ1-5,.,CASSSGRTGNQPQHF,TGTGCCAGCAGTTCCGGGAGGACAGGGAATCAGCCCCAGCATTTT
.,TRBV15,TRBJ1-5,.,CATSDRRVGNQPQHF,TGTGCCACCAGCGATAGGAGGGTTGGTAATCAGCCCCAGCATTTT
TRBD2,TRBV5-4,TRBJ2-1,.,CASSGGTSGSSSEQFF,TGTGCCAGCAGCGGGGGGACTAGCGGGAGTAGTAGTGAGCAGTTCTTC
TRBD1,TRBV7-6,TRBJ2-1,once,CASSRDRGDEQFF,TGTGCCAGCAGCCGGGACAGGGGTGATGAGCAGTTCTTC
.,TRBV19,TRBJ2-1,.,CASNPRSYNEQFF,TGTGCCAGTAACCCTAGATCCTACAATGAGCAGTTCTTC
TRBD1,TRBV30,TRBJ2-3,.,CAWSATGAPTDTQYF,TGTGCCTGGAGCGCCACAGGGGCGCCCACAGATACGCAGTATTTT
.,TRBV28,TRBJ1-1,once,CASSLSGPEAFF,TGTGCCAGCAGTTTATCAGGTCCTGAAGCTTTCTTT
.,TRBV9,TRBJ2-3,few,CASSPRQGGMADTQYF,TGTGCCAGCAGCCCGCGACAGGGCGGGATGGCAGATACGCAGTATTTT
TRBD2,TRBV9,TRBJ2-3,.,CASSDSSGGGTDTQYF,TGTGCCAGCAGCGATTCTAGCGGAGGGGGCACAGATACGCAGTATTTT
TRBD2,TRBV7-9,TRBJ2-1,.,CASSFRLAGSTGEQFF,TGTGCCAGCAGCTTTCGGCTAGCGGGCTCCACGGGCGAGCAGTTCTTC
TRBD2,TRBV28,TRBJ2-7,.,CATLGLAGSGASYEQYF,TGTGCCACCTTGGGACTAGCGGGATCGGGGGCCTCCTACGAGCAGTACTTC
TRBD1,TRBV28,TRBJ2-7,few,CASTQGAGGSYEQYF,TGTGCCAGCACCCAGGGGGCAGGGGGGTCCTACGAGCAGTACTTC
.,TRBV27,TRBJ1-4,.,CASSTGATNEKLFF,TGTGCCAGCAGTACAGGAGCAACTAATGAAAAACTGTTTTTT
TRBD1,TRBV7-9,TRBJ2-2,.,CASSNGQGRITGELFF,TGTGCCAGCAGCAACGGACAGGGAAGGATAACCGGGGAGCTGTTTTTT
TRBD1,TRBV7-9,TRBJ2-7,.,CASSRRDRDYEQYF,TGTGCCAGCAGCCGCCGGGACAGGGACTACGAGCAGTACTTC
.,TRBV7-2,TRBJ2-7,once,CASSLSDISYEQYF,TGTGCCAGCAGCTTATCGGACATTTCCTACGAGCAGTACTTC
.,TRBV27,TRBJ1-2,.,CASSLLGSSNYGYTF,TGTGCCAGCAGTTTATTGGGCAGCTCCAACTATGGCTACACCTTC
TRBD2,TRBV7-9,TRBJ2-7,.,CASSDTSGIHNYGQYF,TGTGCCAGCAGCGATACTAGCGGGATACACAACTACGGGCAGTACTTC
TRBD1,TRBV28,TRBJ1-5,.,CASSSRDSHQPQHF,TGTGCCAGCAGTTCCCGGGACAGCCATCAGCCCCAGCATTTT
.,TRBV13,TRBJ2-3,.,CASSSDYSYTQYF,TGTGCCAGCAGCTCGGACTACTCATATACGCAGTATTTT
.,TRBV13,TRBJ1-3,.,CASSYGGPVNTIYF,TGTGCCAGCAGCTACGGTGGGCCCGTGAACACCATATATTTT
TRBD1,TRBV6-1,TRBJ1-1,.,CASTGGQGETEAFF,TGTGCCAGCACCGGAGGGCAGGGGGAGACTGAAGCTTTCTTT
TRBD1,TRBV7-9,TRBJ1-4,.,CASSYGTGTEKLFF,TGTGCCAGCAGCTACGGGACAGGGACCGAAAAACTGTTTTTT
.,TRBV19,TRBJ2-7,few,CASGQGGEQYF,TGTGCCAGTGGACAGGGAGGGGAGCAGTACTTC
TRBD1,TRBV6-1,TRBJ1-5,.,CASSSRDSYNQPQHF,TGTGCCAGCAGTAGCCGGGACAGTTACAATCAGCCCCAGCATTTT
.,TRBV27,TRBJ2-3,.,CASSLATGGTDTQYF,TGTGCCAGCAGTTTGGCGACAGGAGGCACAGATACGCAGTATTTT
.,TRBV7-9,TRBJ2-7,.,CASSSRLLDYEQYF,TGTGCCAGCAGCTCGCGACTGTTGGACTACGAGCAGTACTTC
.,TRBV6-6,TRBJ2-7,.,CASRSGLASQYF,TGTGCCAGCAGGAGTGGGCTAGCTTCGCAGTACTTC
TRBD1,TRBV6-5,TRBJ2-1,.,CASSTGTGLYNEQFF,TGTGCCAGCAGTACCGGGACAGGGCTATACAATGAGCAGTTCTTC
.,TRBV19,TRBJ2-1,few,CASSVGTTPVNEQFF,TGTGCCAGTAGTGTAGGGACAACCCCGGTCAATGAGCAGTTCTTC
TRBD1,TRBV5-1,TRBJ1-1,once,CASSPIPFGRGQVEAFF,TGCGCCAGCAGCCCAATCCCCTTCGGGAGGGGGCAAGTTGAAGCTTTCTTT
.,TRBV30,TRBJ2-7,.,CAWEQSYEQYF,TGTGCCTGGGAACAGAGCTACGAGCAGTACTTC
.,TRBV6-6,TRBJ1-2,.,CASSSPDGGTNYGYTF,TGTGCCAGCAGTTCCCCTGACGGAGGAACTAACTATGGCTACACCTTC
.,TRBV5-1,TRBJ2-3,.,CASNLRVAGAATDTQYF,TGCGCCAGCAACCTCAGGGTGGCGGGGGCGGCCACAGATACGCAGTATTTT